This T cell receptor beta chain was retrieved from a study of brain T cells in children with intractable seizures. This sample's time point: blood from clinic visit 5 months post-surgery; TSC patient then seizure free. Surgery cases with the highest brain T cell transcript signatures were chosen for sequencing. A note on this clone: What it recognizes is unknown.

CDR1 is LNHDA, CDR2 SQIVND, per germline (reference sequence). The CDR3 contains 15 residues. Trimming cost V 7 bases and J 3 bases; bases outside gene matches: 5. Broader study findings: Pre-surgery blood may have been undersampled, hiding some clones. Patients' HCMV serostatus was unknown; virus specificity rests on CDR3 similarity alone.

Assay: immunoSEQ multiplex PCR; the TCRdb copy retains only in-frame clones and omits some. The sample has about 350,000 clones; over 90% are singletons. The sequencing here drew on peripheral blood, taken approximately 5 months after surgery. The sequence was obtained from a boy under two years old with tuberous sclerosis and intractable seizures. The chain combines TRBV19 with TRBJ2-1, with 11 bases lining up with TRBD2. As DNA, the CDR3 is TGTGCCAGTACTATCGGGACTAGCGGCTACAATGAGCAGTTCTTC. This sequence encodes CASTIGTSGYNEQFF. Complete variable domain (other parts from reference TRBV19 and TRBJ2-1): DGGITQSPKYLFRKEGQNVTLSCEQNLNHDAMYWYRQDPGQGLRLIYYSQIVNDFQKGDIAEGYSVSREKKESFPLTVTSAQKNPTAFYLCASTIGTSGYNEQFFGPGTRLTVL.